Included here is one T cell receptor (beta chain) sequence, with context. Per the authors' pipeline: Counts of nucleated cells, estimated from reference gene primer amplification, were obtained. The table came from immunoSEQ multiplex PCR; TCRdb's copy has only in-frame clones and leaves some out. The V and J calls and clone size were taken over from that table, and D and trimming were inferred from the DNA. This sample carries some 60,000 clones, more than 60% of them seen once, and the ten largest clones take around 19%. The data are from a study of blood T cell repertoires in COVID-19. Background on the study: COVID-19 samples collected from the United States, Italy and Spain covered acute and convalescent phases.

The clonotype originates from a woman in her forties or fifties with active or convalescent COVID-19. Sequenced sample: peripheral blood.

CDR3 residues: CASSLLTAYNEQFF. CDR3 bases: TGTGCCAGCAGCCTCCTGACAGCCTACAATGAGCAGTTCTTC. V gene TRBV7-9 combines with J gene TRBJ2-1; D is perhaps TRBD1 (5 bases). Germline CDR1 reads SEHNR; CDR2 reads FQNEAQ (reference sequence). The CDR3 is 14 amino acids. V was cut by 5 bases and J by 2 bases, with 10 bases left in between. The full variable domain, in which reference TRBV7-9 and TRBJ2-1 provide the parts outside the CDR3, is DTGVSQNPRHKITKRGQNVTFRCDPISEHNRLYWYRQTLGQGPEFLTYFQNEAQLEKSRLLSDRFSAERPKGSFSTLEIQRTEQGDSAMYLCASSLLTAYNEQFFGPGTRLTVL.